Listed below are T cell receptor beta chains from one sample, sequenced in a study of read filtering for tumor transcriptome and immune sequencing. TCRdb passed the reads through MiXCR, listing each CDR3 protein once. The sample has 40,000 to 50,000 distinct CDR3 sequences, about an eighth seen once. Sequencing used a population of CD138-negative cells sorted from bone marrow. Every receptor here comes from a donor at least 40 years old with multiple myeloma. Both conserved end residues are trimmed from each CDR3. Clone size appears in some rows only: once, few, many, or a class for an expanded clone.

clone_size,j_call,cdr3_length,v_call,cdr3_aa
many,TRBJ2-1,13,TRBV2,ASSDLIGLHNEQF
.,TRBJ2-1,12,TRBV9,ASSTGGRPLGKF
.,TRBJ2-7,11,TRBV29-1,SVQVGIRYEQY
.,TRBJ2-5,15,TRBV6-5,ASSYLASGIGQETQY
few,TRBJ2-3,19,TRBV10-3,AISAANRRTGGSGVGDTQY
.,TRBJ2-1,16,TRBV7-2,ASSRVRPQLTRPNEQF
many,TRBJ2-1,16,TRBV2,ASSGPGRLAGGIGEQF
.,TRBJ2-4,11,TRBV21-1,ASSRGFWNIQY
many,TRBJ2-1,16,TRBV6-2/TRBV6-3,ASRTGLAGEVVGDEQF
.,TRBJ2-1,13,TRBV25-1,ASSASGRIGNEQF
many,TRBJ2-3,14,TRBV29-1,SVEDRRGRGTDTQY
many,TRBJ2-3,13,TRBV5-1,ASSHRGDGTDTQY
many,TRBJ2-2,13,TRBV4-1,ASSQAGINTGELF
many,TRBJ2-1,11,TRBV19,ASSIWLVDEQF
.,TRBJ2-7,12,TRBV7-6,ASSTRDGVYEQY
.,TRBJ2-1,14,TRBV6-6,ASSYSGTSGYNEQF
large,TRBJ2-3,13,TRBV20-1,SATKRDNIIDTQY
.,TRBJ2-1,14,TRBV20-1,SARDLRAGGYNEQF
many,TRBJ2-4,14,TRBV29-1,SVEGLAGGPGDIQY
.,TRBJ2-5,11,TRBV28,ASSSGRQETLY
.,TRBJ2-7,12,TRBV28,ASSPRTSGYEQY
.,TRBJ1-5,13,TRBV2,ASRGPAGGNQPQH
many,TRBJ2-1,9,TRBV20-1,SAGPQNEQF
many,TRBJ2-3,12,TRBV7-2,ASSLGPRADTQY
.,TRBJ2-1,13,TRBV5-6,ASSLWRTSYNEQF
many,TRBJ2-1,13,TRBV10-3,AISDPGTSLYEQF
.,TRBJ2-7,12,TRBV7-8,ASSTRTSNYEQY
once,TRBJ2-1,12,TRBV12-3/TRBV12-4,ASSLDVVGSEQF
many,TRBJ2-1,13,TRBV7-9,ASSLGGLAHNEQF
many,TRBJ2-1,13,TRBV3-1,ASSQDGTHDNEQF
many,TRBJ2-7,10,TRBV29-1,SVTTGVGEQY
few,TRBJ2-7,10,TRBV4-1,ASKGPNYEQY
once,TRBJ1-5,13,TRBV27,ATSRRRGSYQPQH
many,TRBJ1-2,9,TRBV29-1,SVATGRGYT
many,TRBJ2-7,15,TRBV28,ASSSLIRDSNPYEQY
many,TRBJ1-5,13,TRBV29-1,SVGDGTNSNQPQH
many,TRBJ1-1,11,TRBV29-1,SVVRVLNTEAF
many,TRBJ2-7,11,TRBV7-9,ASSLELPGEQY
medium-sized,TRBJ2-1,13,TRBV24-1,ATKAKGLEKNEQF
.,TRBJ1-1,13,TRBV7-2,ASSPIRDPNTEAF
many,TRBJ2-1,15,TRBV11-3,ASSGREGLNVGNEQF
many,TRBJ2-3,13,TRBV7-2,ASSLVAGAADTQY
few,TRBJ2-2,18,TRBV4-1,ASSQDTPETSGSRTGELF
.,TRBJ2-1,13,TRBV4-2,ASSQDTQGYNEQS
many,TRBJ2-5,14,TRBV6-1,ASREPGFSLGETQY
many,TRBJ1-6,11,TRBV29-1,SVGDRANSPLH